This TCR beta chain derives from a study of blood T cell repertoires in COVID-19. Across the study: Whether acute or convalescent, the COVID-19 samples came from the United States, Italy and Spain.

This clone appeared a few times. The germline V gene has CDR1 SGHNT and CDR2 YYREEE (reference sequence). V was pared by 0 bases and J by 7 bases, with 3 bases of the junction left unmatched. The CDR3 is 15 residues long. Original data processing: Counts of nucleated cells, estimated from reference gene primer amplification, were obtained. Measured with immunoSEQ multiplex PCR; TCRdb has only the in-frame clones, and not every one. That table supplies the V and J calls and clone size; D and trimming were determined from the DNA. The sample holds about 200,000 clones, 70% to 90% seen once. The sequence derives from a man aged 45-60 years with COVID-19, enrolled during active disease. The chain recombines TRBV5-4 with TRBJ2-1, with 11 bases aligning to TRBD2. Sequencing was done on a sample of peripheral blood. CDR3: CASSLGASGGNEQFF. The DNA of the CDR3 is TGTGCCAGCAGCTTGGGGGCTAGCGGGGGGAATGAGCAGTTCTTC. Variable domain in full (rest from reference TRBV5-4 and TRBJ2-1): ETGVTQSPTHLIKTRGQQVTLRCSSQSGHNTVSWYQQALGQGPQFIFQYYREEENGRGNFPPRFSGLQFPNYSSELNVNALELDDSALYLCASSLGASGGNEQFFGPGTRLTVL.